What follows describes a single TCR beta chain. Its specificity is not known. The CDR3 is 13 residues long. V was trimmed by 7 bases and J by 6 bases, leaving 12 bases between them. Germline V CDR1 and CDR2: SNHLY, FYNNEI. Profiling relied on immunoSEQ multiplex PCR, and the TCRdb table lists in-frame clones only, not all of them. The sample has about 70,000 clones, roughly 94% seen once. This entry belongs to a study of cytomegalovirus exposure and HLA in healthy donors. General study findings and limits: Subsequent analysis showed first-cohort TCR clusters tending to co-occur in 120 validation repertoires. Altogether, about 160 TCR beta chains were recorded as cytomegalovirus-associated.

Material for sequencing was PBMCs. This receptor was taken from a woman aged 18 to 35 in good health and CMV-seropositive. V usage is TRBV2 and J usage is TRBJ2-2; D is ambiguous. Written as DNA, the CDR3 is TGTGCCAGCACGACTGTTGGCCCCGGGGAGCTGTTTTTT. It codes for CASTTVGPGELFF.